This passage covers 8 T cell receptor beta chains from one sample sequenced in a study of cytomegalovirus exposure and HLA in healthy donors. Both 60 Vbeta primers and 13 Jbeta primers went into the PCR. TCRdb's table, derived via immunoSEQ multiplex PCR, lists solely in-frame clones and lacks some. The table records 150,000 to 200,000 clones, over 75% of them present only once. Sequencing input: PBMCs. These receptors were taken from a woman in her 50s in good health and CMV-seronegative.

The chain employs TRBV29-1 and TRBJ1-1; D is unresolved. V was trimmed by 8 bases and J by 3 bases, leaving 16 bases between them. CDR3 size: 13 residues. From germline, CDR1 is SQVTM and CDR2 ANQGSEA. CDR3 residues: CSFGRVEDTEAFF. The CDR3 DNA reads as TGCAGCTTTGGGCGGGTGGAAGACACTGAAGCTTTCTTT. The full variable domain, rest sourced from reference TRBV29-1 and TRBJ1-1, is SAVISQKPSRDICQRGTSLTIQCQVDSQVTMMFWYRQQPGQSLTLIATANQGSEATYESGFVIDKFPISRPNLTFSTLTVSNMSPEDSSIYLCSFGRVEDTEAFFGQGTRLTVV.

A single count supports this clone. A junction boundary mismatches the germline segment, possibly from a read error. CDR3 bases: TGTTCCAGCAGCTTAGGACTAGCGGGAGTGGATACGCAGTATTTT. Amino acid sequence: CSSSLGLAGVDTQYF. The chain carries TRBV7-9 and TRBJ2-3; 13 positions match TRBD2. The germline gives CDR1 SEHNR, CDR2 FQNEAQ (reference sequence). There are 15 residues in the CDR3.

This chain links TRBV7-3 with TRBJ2-7; a weak D match, TRBD2 (6 bases). The CDR3 totals 18 residues. V was shortened by 10 bases and J by 0 bases, with 28 bases between the two germline ends. The germline gives CDR1 SGHTA, CDR2 FQGTGA. The CDR3 nucleotides read TGTGCCACCCCTTCGGACCCGGGAGTCTCAGCGCACTCCTACGAGCAGTACTTC. It yields the protein CATPSDPGVSAHSYEQYF.

V is TRBV9 and J is TRBJ2-1; 7 nucleotides line up with TRBD2. The CDR3 consists of 16 residues. Germline CDR1 SGDLS, CDR2 YYNGEE. The J segment lost 2 bases and the V segment lost 4 bases, leaving 9 bases of the junction unmatched. The chain's CDR3 is CASSTLGGLTYNEQFF. As DNA, the CDR3 is TGTGCCAGCAGCACCCTCGGGGGACTAACCTACAATGAGCAGTTCTTC.

V is TRBV9 and J is TRBJ2-5, with unresolved D. This CDR3 is 15 amino acids long. Trimming left V 2 bases short and J 2 bases short, with 13 bases between. Germline loops: CDR1 SGDLS, CDR2 YYNGEE. CDR3 bases: TGTGCCAGCAGCGTCGGTGGAGCATTGCAAGAGACCCAGTACTTC. This codes for CASSVGGALQETQYF.

CDR3 nucleotides: TGTGCCAGCAGGAAGCGGGAGGGCGGCGAGCAGTACTTC. It specifies CASRKREGGEQYF. V usage is TRBV2 and J usage is TRBJ2-7; 10 bases align to TRBD2. CDR1 and CDR2 (germline): SNHLY, FYNNEI. CDR3 length equals 13 residues. Germline trimming cut 6 bases from V and 6 bases from J; bases unmatched to any gene: 5.

As for this clone: Distinct nucleotide sequences in the sample also encode this CDR3. The CDR3 DNA reads TGTGCCAGCTCACCAGGGACTAGCGGGAGAAATGAGCAGTTCTTC. Protein sequence: CASSPGTSGRNEQFF. The chain recombines TRBV18 with TRBJ2-1, with TRBD2 matching over 14 bases. Germline V gives CDR1 KGHSH, CDR2 LQKENI. Trimming at V came to 2 bases and at J to 7 bases, leaving 1 base not matched to a gene. The CDR3 runs 15 residues.

This chain connects TRBV7-9 to TRBJ2-1; tentative D call: TRBD1 (6 bases). V shed 7 bases and J shed 0 bases, with 10 bases lying between them. CDR1 and CDR2 (germline): SEHNR, FQNEAQ (reference sequence). This CDR3 region has 14 residues. The CDR3 sequence: CASKTDSSYNEQFF. The DNA for the CDR3 is TGTGCCAGCAAGACGGACAGCTCCTACAATGAGCAGTTCTTC.